This T cell receptor (beta chain) was retrieved from a study of quantifying T cell responses using KT2 cells. At the level of the study: RNA was reverse transcribed with TCR alpha and beta constant-region primers. A predetermined fluorescence threshold ended the second PCR, run as a qPCR. Findings and limits, study-wide: KT2 sequence counts showed saturation when very many KT2 cells were spiked in.

An oligo carrying a UMI was ligated to the cDNA 3' end. First-round PCR used around 4 cycles and beta primers RC1.1 and RC1.2 covering TRBC1 and TRBC2. TCR alpha and beta chains were handled separately starting at the second PCR. TCRdb re-analysed the UMI-ligation and nested PCR reads in MiXCR, keeping a single row per CDR3 protein. The sample yields about 33,000 distinct CDR3 sequences, 10% seen once. This clonotype was seen more than once but under ten times. Its antigen is not known. Known numbers of the T cell clone KT2 were added to PBMC. J gave up 9 bases and V 7 bases, and 16 bases lay outside the gene matches. Germline V CDR1 and CDR2: SNHLY, FYNNEI. This CDR3 comprises 15 residues.

The sequenced sample was PBMCs spiked with cells of the T cell clone KT2. This sequence was found in a human donor. The chain combines TRBV2 with TRBJ1-1, with 8 bases matching TRBD1. The CDR3 sequence is CASKAIGAGGVQAFF. The CDR3 coding sequence is TGTGCCAGCAAAGCGATTGGGGCAGGGGGCGTTCAAGCTTTCTTT.